Listed below are T cell receptor beta chains from one sample, sequenced in a study of control samples from healthy donors and cancer patients. Clones were read by immunoSEQ multiplex PCR, and TCRdb kept only the in-frame ones, dropping some. There are about 130,000 clones in the sample; about 93% occur only once, and over 1.5% lies in the top ten. Sequencing input: PBMCs. All receptors derive from a man aged 50-59 years with head and neck cancer. The CDR3 runs from the conserved cysteine through the conserved F or W. The order of the fields is CDR3 DNA, CDR3 protein, clone size, V gene, D gene, J gene. The D gene is left open where the match is weak. The listing skips clone size in some rows; elsewhere it reads once, few, many or a size class.

CDR3 DNA: TGTGCCAGCAGCCCCGGGACAATCGGACCTGGCTACACCTTC; CDR3 protein: CASSPGTIGPGYTF; clone size: NA; V gene: TRBV5-5; D gene: NA; J gene: TRBJ1-2
CDR3 DNA: TGTGCCAGCAGCTTAGCGAGGATGCCCCGGCCTTACAATGAGCAGTTCTTC; CDR3 protein: CASSLARMPRPYNEQFF; clone size: NA; V gene: TRBV7-2; D gene: NA; J gene: TRBJ2-1
CDR3 DNA: TGCGCCAGCAGCGATGTCTTTGGCGGATCGAACACCGGGGAGCTGTTTTTT; CDR3 protein: CASSDVFGGSNTGELFF; clone size: NA; V gene: TRBV5-1; D gene: NA; J gene: TRBJ2-2
CDR3 DNA: TGTGCCATCAGTGAGTTCCGAGGGACTTCATACAATGAGCAGTTCTTC; CDR3 protein: CAISEFRGTSYNEQFF; clone size: NA; V gene: TRBV10-3; D gene: NA; J gene: TRBJ2-1
CDR3 DNA: TGTGCCAGCAGCTTAGTGGGGACACCTAGCACAGATACGCAGTATTTT; CDR3 protein: CASSLVGTPSTDTQYF; clone size: few; V gene: TRBV7-9; D gene: NA; J gene: TRBJ2-3
CDR3 DNA: TGTGCCAGCAGCCCCCGGACAACGCTGCAGTCTCGCTATGGCTACACCTTC; CDR3 protein: CASSPRTTLQSRYGYTF; clone size: once; V gene: TRBV7-2; D gene: NA; J gene: TRBJ1-2
CDR3 DNA: TGTGCCAGCAGTCCCCGCGGGGCCGCAGGCACAGATACGCAGTATTTT; CDR3 protein: CASSPRGAAGTDTQYF; clone size: NA; V gene: TRBV28; D gene: NA; J gene: TRBJ2-3
CDR3 DNA: TGTGCCAGCAGCTTAATTGGAGGGAGAGATACGCAGTATTTT; CDR3 protein: CASSLIGGRDTQYF; clone size: NA; V gene: TRBV7-3; D gene: NA; J gene: TRBJ2-3
CDR3 DNA: TGTGCCAGCAGCTTGGGGCCCTATGGCTACACCTTC; CDR3 protein: CASSLGPYGYTF; clone size: NA; V gene: TRBV7-8; D gene: NA; J gene: TRBJ1-2
CDR3 DNA: TGTGCCAGCAGCCGGTCGGGGATAGCGCAGTTCTTC; CDR3 protein: CASSRSGIAQFF; clone size: NA; V gene: TRBV3-1/TRBV3-2; D gene: NA; J gene: TRBJ2-1
CDR3 DNA: TGTGCCAGCAGCCAACGGGGGCTGAACACTGAAGCTTTCTTT; CDR3 protein: CASSQRGLNTEAFF; clone size: NA; V gene: TRBV13; D gene: NA; J gene: TRBJ1-1
CDR3 DNA: TGTGCCAGCTCAGAGAGGGCAGCACCTTCGTACGAGCAGTACTTC; CDR3 protein: CASSERAAPSYEQYF; clone size: NA; V gene: TRBV2; D gene: NA; J gene: TRBJ2-7
CDR3 DNA: TGTGCCACCAGCAGACGACAGGGTGGCCTCGATTACACCATATATTTT; CDR3 protein: CATSRRQGGLDYTIYF; clone size: NA; V gene: TRBV15; D gene: TRBD1; J gene: TRBJ1-3
CDR3 DNA: TGTGCCAGCAGTTTGGACAGCTATAATTCACCCCTCCACTTT; CDR3 protein: CASSLDSYNSPLHF; clone size: NA; V gene: TRBV6-2/TRBV6-3; D gene: NA; J gene: TRBJ1-6
CDR3 DNA: TGTGCCAGCAGCTCAAGACTCGTCTCTGGGGCCAACGTCCTGACTTTC; CDR3 protein: CASSSRLVSGANVLTF; clone size: once; V gene: TRBV11-2; D gene: NA; J gene: TRBJ2-6
CDR3 DNA: TGTGCCAGCAGTCCCCTCGCGGGGGGCGGCTACGAGCAGTACTTC; CDR3 protein: CASSPLAGGGYEQYF; clone size: NA; V gene: TRBV28; D gene: TRBD2; J gene: TRBJ2-7
CDR3 DNA: TGTGCCAGCAGCCCCGGACAGGGCTCTAGCAATCAGCCCCAGCATTTT; CDR3 protein: CASSPGQGSSNQPQHF; clone size: NA; V gene: TRBV7-9; D gene: TRBD1; J gene: TRBJ1-5
CDR3 DNA: TGTGCCTGGAACAGCGGGGGGAGAGATACGCAGTATTTT; CDR3 protein: CAWNSGGRDTQYF; clone size: NA; V gene: TRBV30; D gene: TRBD2; J gene: TRBJ2-3
CDR3 DNA: TGTGCCAGCAGCCAAGAATACGGCGAGCAGTACTTC; CDR3 protein: CASSQEYGEQYF; clone size: NA; V gene: TRBV4-2; D gene: NA; J gene: TRBJ2-7
CDR3 DNA: TGTGCCAGCAGCTTGGTCCCGGGTTTAACGTCGGAGACCCAGTACTTC; CDR3 protein: CASSLVPGLTSETQYF; clone size: once; V gene: TRBV5-4; D gene: NA; J gene: TRBJ2-5
CDR3 DNA: TGTGCCAGCAGTTCAGCTTACGAGCAGTACTTC; CDR3 protein: CASSSAYEQYF; clone size: NA; V gene: TRBV12-3/TRBV12-4; D gene: NA; J gene: TRBJ2-7
CDR3 DNA: TGTGCCAGCCTTACTGGGGGGCAAGAGACCCAGTACTTC; CDR3 protein: CASLTGGQETQYF; clone size: NA; V gene: TRBV2; D gene: NA; J gene: TRBJ2-5
CDR3 DNA: TGCGCCAGCACCTCCGGACTAACCACAGATACGCAGTATTTT; CDR3 protein: CASTSGLTTDTQYF; clone size: NA; V gene: TRBV5-1; D gene: NA; J gene: TRBJ2-3
CDR3 DNA: TGTGCCAGCTCCCTAAAGGGGACAGGGGGCTACGAGCAGTACTTC; CDR3 protein: CASSLKGTGGYEQYF; clone size: NA; V gene: TRBV6-5; D gene: TRBD1; J gene: TRBJ2-7
CDR3 DNA: TGTGCCAGCAGCGGGCGATGGGACAGTTCCGGCTACGAGCAGTACTTC; CDR3 protein: CASSGRWDSSGYEQYF; clone size: NA; V gene: TRBV11-2; D gene: TRBD1; J gene: TRBJ2-7
CDR3 DNA: TGTGCCAGCAGCTTGGAGGGTAGGACTGAAGCTTTCTTT; CDR3 protein: CASSLEGRTEAFF; clone size: NA; V gene: TRBV5-4; D gene: NA; J gene: TRBJ1-1
CDR3 DNA: TGTGCCAGCAGTTATCTAGGGGGCGGGTACACTGAAGCTTTCTTT; CDR3 protein: CASSYLGGGYTEAFF; clone size: NA; V gene: TRBV6-5; D gene: TRBD1; J gene: TRBJ1-1
CDR3 DNA: TGCGCCAGCAGCTTGGAGGACAGGGGTGACACCGGGGAGCTGTTTTTT; CDR3 protein: CASSLEDRGDTGELFF; clone size: NA; V gene: TRBV5-1; D gene: TRBD1; J gene: TRBJ2-2
CDR3 DNA: TGTGCCAGCAGTGACGGACTAGCGGGGGGGCTTGAATTCACAGATACGCAGTATTTT; CDR3 protein: CASSDGLAGGLEFTDTQYF; clone size: NA; V gene: TRBV6-1; D gene: TRBD2; J gene: TRBJ2-3